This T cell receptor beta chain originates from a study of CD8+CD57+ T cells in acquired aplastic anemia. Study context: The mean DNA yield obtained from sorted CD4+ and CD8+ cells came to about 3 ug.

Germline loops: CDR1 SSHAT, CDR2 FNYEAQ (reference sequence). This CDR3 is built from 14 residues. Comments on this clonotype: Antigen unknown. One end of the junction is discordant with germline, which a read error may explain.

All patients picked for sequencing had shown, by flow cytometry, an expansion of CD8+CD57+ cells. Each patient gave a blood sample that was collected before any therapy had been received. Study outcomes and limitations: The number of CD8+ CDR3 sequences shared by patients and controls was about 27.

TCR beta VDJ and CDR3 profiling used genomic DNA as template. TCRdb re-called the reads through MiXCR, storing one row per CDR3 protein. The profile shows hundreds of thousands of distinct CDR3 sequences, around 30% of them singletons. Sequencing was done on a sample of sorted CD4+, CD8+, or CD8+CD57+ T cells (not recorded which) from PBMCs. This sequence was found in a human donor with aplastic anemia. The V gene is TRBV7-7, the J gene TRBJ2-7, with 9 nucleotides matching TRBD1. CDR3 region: CASSLVDRGPEQYF. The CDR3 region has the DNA TGTGCTAGCAGCTTAGTGGACAGGGGACCCGAGCAGTACTTC. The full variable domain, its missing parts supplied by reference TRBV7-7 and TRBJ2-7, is GAGVSQSPRYKVTKRGQDVTLRCDPISSHATLYWYQQALGQGPEFLTYFNYEAQPDKSGLPSDRFSAERPEGSISTLTIQRTEQRDSAMYRCASSLVDRGPEQYFGPGTRLTVT.